Following are 7 T cell receptor beta chains from one sample sequenced in a study of PD-1 blockade in classical Hodgkin lymphoma. Time point denoted: cycle 4 day 1 (C4D1), after six to seven weeks of nivolumab. Following autologous stem cell transplantation, relapse occurred in every patient, and exposure to brentuximab vedotin varied. Assay: immunoSEQ multiplex PCR; the TCRdb copy retains only in-frame clones and omits some. The sample gives approximately 27,000 clones, around 79% of which show up once; less than 20% is in the top ten. The input for sequencing was peripheral blood mononuclear cells (PBMCs), taken before the fourth cycle of nivolumab. The receptors stem from a human donor with classical Hodgkin lymphoma.

This chain connects TRBV5-8 to TRBJ2-7; 9 bases map to TRBD1. The CDR3 has 14 amino acids. In germline, CDR1 is SGHTS, CDR2 YDEGEE. V was pared by 1 base and J by 6 bases, with 5 bases of the junction left unmatched. CDR3 residues: CASSLTGGGSEQYF. For the CDR3, the DNA is TGTGCCAGCAGCTTGACAGGGGGCGGGAGCGAGCAGTACTTC.

This chain joins TRBV7-2 and TRBJ1-3; no clear D gene. The germline V gene encodes CDR1 SGHTA and CDR2 FQGNSA. V lost 1 base and J 0 bases, leaving 10 bases between the germline ends. There are 16 residues in the CDR3. The CDR3 DNA follows: TGTGCCAGCAGCTTAGTGAGGTTAACCTCTGGAAACACCATATATTTT. This gives the protein CASSLVRLTSGNTIYF.

The chain is built from TRBV10-3 and TRBJ1-2; 8 bases fit TRBD1. CDR3 length: 14 residues. CDR1 ENHRY and CDR2 SYGVKD come from the germline V gene. V trimming: 11 bases; J trimming: 2 bases; junction bases outside the gene matches: 10. The DNA for the CDR3 is TGTGCCTCACGGGCGACAGGGGCCAACTATGGCTACACCTTC. This gives the protein CASRATGANYGYTF.

The chain carries TRBV7-3 and TRBJ2-6; D tentatively fits TRBD1 or TRBD2 (5 bases each). The V and J ends lost 3 bases and 2 bases respectively, with 11 bases between them. Looked up from germline, CDR1 is SGHTA and CDR2 is FQGTGA. The CDR3 sequence is 16 residues long. CDR3 loop: CASSFRGGAGANVLTF. The CDR3 coding sequence is TGTGCCAGCAGCTTCCGGGGCGGCGCTGGGGCCAACGTCCTGACTTTC.

In this sample, this clone turned up a few times. This chain joins TRBV5-1 and TRBJ2-1; 9 bases are a match to TRBD2. Trimming cost V 4 bases and J 12 bases; bases outside gene matches: 17. The CDR3 is 16 residues long. Looked up from germline, CDR1 is SGHRS and CDR2 is YFSETQ. CDR3 sequence (DNA): TGCGCCAGCAGCGGTGGGGAGGAGCTAGCGGGGAAGGCGCAGTTCTTC. The encoded protein is CASSGGEELAGKAQFF.

The chain uses TRBV2 and TRBJ2-1, with a weak D call TRBD2 (7 bases). CDR1 SNHLY and CDR2 FYNNEI come from the germline V gene. The CDR3 has 14 residues. Trimming removed 8 bases at V and 8 bases at J, with 19 bases between. The CDR3 nucleotides are TGTGCCAGCCGTCGGGGAGGGGAGGGGGATGAGCAGTTCTTC. Translating it yields CASRRGGEGDEQFF.

J is TRBJ1-1 and V is TRBV9; D is ambiguous. The V gene's germline CDR1 is SGDLS and CDR2 YYNGEE. The V and J ends lost 0 bases and 1 base respectively, with 16 bases between them. The CDR3 extends over 17 amino acids. The CDR3 nucleotides are TGTGCCAGCAGCGTAGATTCCGACATCACTACGAACACTGAAGCTTTCTTT. Encoded protein: CASSVDSDITTNTEAFF.